This TCR beta chain is drawn from a study of blood T cell repertoires in COVID-19. Study-wide background: Some COVID-19 samples were acute and others convalescent; all came from the United States, Italy and Spain. PBMCs, B-cell-depleted T cells, or T cells provided the cDNA or gDNA that made up the material.

The CDR3 runs to 14 residues. In germline, CDR1 is MGHRA, CDR2 YSYEKL. The V end was cut by 4 bases, the J end by 2 bases, with 11 bases between. Methods used by the authors: Quantification of nucleated cells was approximated via reference gene primer amplification. Sequencing used immunoSEQ multiplex PCR; TCRdb keeps in-frame clones, though not all of them. V, J and clone size derive from that table, while D and trimming were established from the DNA sequence. This sample has about 260,000 clones; about 90% occur once, and the top ten carry approximately 1.4%. The gene calls are TRBV4-1 and TRBJ1-2; TRBD1 might be the D (5 bases). The TCR comes from a woman between 40 and 50 years old who had recovered from COVID-19. Sequencing input: peripheral blood. CDR3 sequence (DNA): TGCGCCAGCAGCCCCGACAGTTCAAACTATGGCTACACCTTC. This encodes CASSPDSSNYGYTF.